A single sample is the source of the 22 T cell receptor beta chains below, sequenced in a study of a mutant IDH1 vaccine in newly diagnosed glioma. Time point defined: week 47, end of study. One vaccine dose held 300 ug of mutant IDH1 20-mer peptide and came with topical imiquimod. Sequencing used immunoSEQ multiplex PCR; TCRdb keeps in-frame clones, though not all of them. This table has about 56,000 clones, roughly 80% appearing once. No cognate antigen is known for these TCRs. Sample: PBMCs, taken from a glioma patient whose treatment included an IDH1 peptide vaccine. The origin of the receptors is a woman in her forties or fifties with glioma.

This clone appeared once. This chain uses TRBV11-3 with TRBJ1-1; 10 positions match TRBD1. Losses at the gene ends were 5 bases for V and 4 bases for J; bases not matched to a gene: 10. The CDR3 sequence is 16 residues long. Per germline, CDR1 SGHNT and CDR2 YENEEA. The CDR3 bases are TGTGCCAGCAGCCCCGGACAGGGGGAGGGTGTCACTGAAGCTTTCTTT. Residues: CASSPGQGEGVTEAFF.

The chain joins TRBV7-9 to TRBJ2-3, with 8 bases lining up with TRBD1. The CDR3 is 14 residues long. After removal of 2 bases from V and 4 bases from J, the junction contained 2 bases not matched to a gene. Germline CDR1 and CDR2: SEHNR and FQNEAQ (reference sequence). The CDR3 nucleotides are TGTGCCAGCAGCTTACAGGGGGCGTCAGATACGCAGTATTTT. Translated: CASSLQGASDTQYF.

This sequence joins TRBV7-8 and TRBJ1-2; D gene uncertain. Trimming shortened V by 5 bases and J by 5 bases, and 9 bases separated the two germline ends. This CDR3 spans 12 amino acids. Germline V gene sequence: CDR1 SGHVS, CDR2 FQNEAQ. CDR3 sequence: CASSQPDYGYTF. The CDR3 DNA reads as TGTGCCAGCAGCCAACCGGATTATGGCTACACCTTC.

CDR3 amino acids: CASNGQGFYEQYF. CDR3 in DNA: TGTGCCAGCAACGGACAGGGTTTCTACGAGCAGTACTTC. The chain couples TRBV2 to TRBJ2-7; 8 bases are shared with TRBD1. Germline V gene data show CDR1 as SNHLY and CDR2 as FYNNEI. The CDR3 loop spans 13 amino acids. Germline trimming cut 7 bases from V and 3 bases from J; bases unmatched to any gene: 5.

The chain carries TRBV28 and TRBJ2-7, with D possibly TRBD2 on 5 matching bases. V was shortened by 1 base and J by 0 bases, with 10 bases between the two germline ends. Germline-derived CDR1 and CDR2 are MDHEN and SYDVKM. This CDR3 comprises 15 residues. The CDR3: CASSLSGIPSYEQYF. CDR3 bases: TGTGCCAGCAGTTTATCGGGGATCCCCTCCTACGAGCAGTACTTC.

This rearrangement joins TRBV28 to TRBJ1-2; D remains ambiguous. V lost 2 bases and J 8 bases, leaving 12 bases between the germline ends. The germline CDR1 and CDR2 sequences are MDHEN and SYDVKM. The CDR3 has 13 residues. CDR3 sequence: CASSLRVPGGYTF. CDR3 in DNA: TGTGCCAGCAGTTTACGGGTTCCGGGGGGCTACACCTTC.

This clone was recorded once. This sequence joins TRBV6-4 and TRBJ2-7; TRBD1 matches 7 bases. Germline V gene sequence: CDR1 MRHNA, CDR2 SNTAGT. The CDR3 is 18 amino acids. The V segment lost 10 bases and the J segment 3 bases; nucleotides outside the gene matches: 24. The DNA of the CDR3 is TGTGCCAAAGATTACACCATGTGGCTCGGGACAGCTCTCTACGAGCAGTACTTC. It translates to CAKDYTMWLGTALYEQYF.

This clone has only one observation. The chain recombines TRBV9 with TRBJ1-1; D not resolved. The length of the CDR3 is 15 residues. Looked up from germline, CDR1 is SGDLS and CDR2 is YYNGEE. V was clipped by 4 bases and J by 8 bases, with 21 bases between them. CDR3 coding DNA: TGTGCCAGCAGCCCCCGGGGAGGCGCCTCGGGAGAAGCTTTCTTT. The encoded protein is CASSPRGGASGEAFF.

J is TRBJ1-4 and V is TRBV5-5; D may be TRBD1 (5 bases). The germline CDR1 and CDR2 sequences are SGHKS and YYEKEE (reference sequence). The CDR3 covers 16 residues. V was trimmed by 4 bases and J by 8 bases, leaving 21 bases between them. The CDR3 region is CASSPSPGGWREKLFF. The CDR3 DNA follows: TGTGCCAGCAGCCCATCCCCCGGGGGGTGGCGGGAAAAACTGTTTTTT.

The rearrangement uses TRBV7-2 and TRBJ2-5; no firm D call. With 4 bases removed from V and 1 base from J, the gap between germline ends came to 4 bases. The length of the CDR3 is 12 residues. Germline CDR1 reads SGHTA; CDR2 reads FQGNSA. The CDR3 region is CASSSLQETQYF. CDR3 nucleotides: TGTGCCAGCAGCTCCCTCCAAGAGACCCAGTACTTC.

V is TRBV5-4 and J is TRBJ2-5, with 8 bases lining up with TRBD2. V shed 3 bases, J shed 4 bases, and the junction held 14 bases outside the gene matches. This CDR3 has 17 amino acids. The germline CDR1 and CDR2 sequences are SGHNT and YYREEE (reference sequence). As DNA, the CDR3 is TGTGCCAGCAGCTCTGCTATGGCGGGGGGAAGGGGAGAGACCCAGTACTTC. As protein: CASSSAMAGGRGETQYF. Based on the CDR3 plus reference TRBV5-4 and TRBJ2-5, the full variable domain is ETGVTQSPTHLIKTRGQQVTLRCSSQSGHNTVSWYQQALGQGPQFIFQYYREEENGRGNFPPRFSGLQFPNYSSELNVNALELDDSALYLCASSSAMAGGRGETQYFGPGTRLLVL.

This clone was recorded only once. CDR3 sequence (DNA): TGTGCCAGCAGCGCTAAAAGGCGGGATAACTATGGCTACACCTTC. Its translation is CASSAKRRDNYGYTF. This chain uses TRBV4-2 with TRBJ1-2, with no clear D. V lost 5 bases and J 1 base, leaving 14 bases between the germline ends. The CDR3 has 15 amino acids. Per germline, CDR1 LGHNA and CDR2 YNFKEQ.

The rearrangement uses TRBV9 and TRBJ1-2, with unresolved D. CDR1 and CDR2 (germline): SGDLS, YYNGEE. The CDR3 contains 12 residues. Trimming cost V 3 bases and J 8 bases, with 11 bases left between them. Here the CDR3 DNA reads TGTGCCAGCAGCGGTGATTTTATCGGCTACACCTTC. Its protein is CASSGDFIGYTF.

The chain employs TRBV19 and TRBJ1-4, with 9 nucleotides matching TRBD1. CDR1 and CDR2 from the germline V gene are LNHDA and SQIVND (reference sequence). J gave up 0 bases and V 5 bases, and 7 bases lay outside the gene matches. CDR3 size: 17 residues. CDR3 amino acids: CASSPLDRGTTNEKLFF. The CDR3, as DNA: TGTGCCAGTAGTCCCCTGGACAGGGGAACAACTAATGAAAAACTGTTTTTT.

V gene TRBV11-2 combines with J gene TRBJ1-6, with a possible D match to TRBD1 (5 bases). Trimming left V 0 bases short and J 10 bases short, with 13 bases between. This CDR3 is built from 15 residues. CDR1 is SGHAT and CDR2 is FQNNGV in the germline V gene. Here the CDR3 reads CASSLDFSGGSPLHF. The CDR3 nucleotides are TGTGCCAGCAGCTTAGATTTTTCGGGGGGATCACCCCTCCACTTT.

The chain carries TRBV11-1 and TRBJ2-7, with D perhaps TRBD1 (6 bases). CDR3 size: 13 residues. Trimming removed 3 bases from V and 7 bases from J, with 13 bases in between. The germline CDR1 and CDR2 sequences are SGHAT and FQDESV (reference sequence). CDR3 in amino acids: CASSFQGTGEQYF. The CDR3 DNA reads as TGTGCCAGCAGCTTTCAGGGGACGGGGGAGCAGTACTTC.

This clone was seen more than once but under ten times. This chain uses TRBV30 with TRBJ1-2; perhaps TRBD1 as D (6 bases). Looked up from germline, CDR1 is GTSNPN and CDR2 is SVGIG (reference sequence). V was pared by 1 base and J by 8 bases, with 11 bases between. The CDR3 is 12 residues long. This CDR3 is CAWSAGEGGYTF. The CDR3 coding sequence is TGTGCCTGGAGTGCAGGGGAGGGCGGCTACACCTTC.

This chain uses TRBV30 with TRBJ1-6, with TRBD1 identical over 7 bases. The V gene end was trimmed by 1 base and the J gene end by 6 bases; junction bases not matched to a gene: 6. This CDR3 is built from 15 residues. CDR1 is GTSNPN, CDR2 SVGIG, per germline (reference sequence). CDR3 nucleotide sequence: TGTGCCTGGAGTGAGAGGGCAGGGGGTAATTCACCCCTCCACTTT. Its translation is CAWSERAGGNSPLHF.

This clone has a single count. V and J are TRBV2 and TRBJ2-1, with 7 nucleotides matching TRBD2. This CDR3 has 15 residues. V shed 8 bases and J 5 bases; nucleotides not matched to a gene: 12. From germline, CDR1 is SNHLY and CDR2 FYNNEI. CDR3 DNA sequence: TGTGCCAGCTGGTTAGGCGGGGGTCACCACAATGAGCAGTTCTTC. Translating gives CASWLGGGHHNEQFF.

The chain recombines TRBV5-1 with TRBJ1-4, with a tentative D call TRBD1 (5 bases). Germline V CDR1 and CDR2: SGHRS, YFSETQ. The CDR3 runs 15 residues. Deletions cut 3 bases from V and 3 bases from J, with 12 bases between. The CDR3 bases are TGCGCCAGCAGCTACGAGGGGCCTCCTAATGAAAAACTGTTTTTT. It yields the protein CASSYEGPPNEKLFF.

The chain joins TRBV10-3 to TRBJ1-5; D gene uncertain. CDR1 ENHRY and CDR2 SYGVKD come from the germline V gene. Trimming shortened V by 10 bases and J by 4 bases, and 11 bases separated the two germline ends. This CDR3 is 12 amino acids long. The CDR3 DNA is TGTGCCACCGCGCCTGGGAATCAGCCCCAGCATTTT. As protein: CATAPGNQPQHF.

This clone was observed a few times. CDR3 loop: CAWSRNTEAFF. The CDR3 region has the DNA TGTGCCTGGTCGAGGAACACTGAAGCTTTCTTT. This chain uses TRBV30 with TRBJ1-1, with unresolved D. This CDR3 contains 11 residues. In germline, CDR1 is GTSNPN, CDR2 SVGIG (reference sequence). The V end lost 5 bases, the J end lost 1 base, and 5 bases lay between the germline ends.